The clone carrying this TCR beta chain was picked up a small number of times. The data stem from a study of CD8+CD57+ T cells in acquired aplastic anemia. Study-level information: Quantities of DNA derived from sorted CD4+ and CD8+ cells averaged 3.2 ug.

The authors sequenced patients whose flow cytometry had shown CD8+CD57+ cell expansion. All participating patients were living with severe acquired aplastic anemia. The blood sampling took place in patients who had so far received no therapy. Germline CDR1 and CDR2: KGHSH and LQKENI. V lost 4 bases, J lost 8 bases, and 32 bases lay in between. This CDR3 region has 19 residues. Genomic DNA served as template for TCR beta VDJ and CDR3 profiling. TCRdb re-analysed the reads in MiXCR, keeping a single row per CDR3 protein. The data show hundreds of thousands of distinct CDR3 sequences, with around 32% seen just once and less than 0.85% held by the top ten.

Sequencing was carried out using sorted CD4+, CD8+, or CD8+CD57+ T cells (not recorded which) from PBMCs. This chain connects TRBV18 to TRBJ1-2; D is uncertain. The source is a human donor with aplastic anemia. The CDR3 here is CASSQRPRDTALQRGGYTF. Written as DNA, the CDR3 is TGTGCCAGCTCACAACGGCCTCGAGACACCGCCCTTCAAAGAGGGGGCTACACCTTC.